A single sample is the source of the 9 T cell receptor beta chains below, sequenced in a study of cytomegalovirus exposure and HLA in healthy donors. The PCR contained 60 Vbeta and 13 Jbeta primers. Assay used: immunoSEQ multiplex PCR; TCRdb lists only in-frame clones, some missing. The table for this sample gives about 55,000 clones. The sequencing sample was made of PBMCs. These receptors all come from a man over 45 in good health and CMV-seropositive.

V usage is TRBV7-2 and J usage is TRBJ2-3, with TRBD1 matching over 7 bases. The length of the CDR3 is 16 residues. J lost 0 bases, V lost 1 base, and 4 bases had no gene match. Germline CDR1 and CDR2: SGHTA and FQGNSA. In DNA form, the CDR3 reads TGTGCCAGCAGCTTAGGGACAGGTCCTAGCACAGATACGCAGTATTTT. Residues: CASSLGTGPSTDTQYF.

The chain has TRBV19 and TRBJ2-2, with D tentatively TRBD1 (6 bases). This CDR3 has 14 residues. Germline lookup yields CDR1 LNHDA and CDR2 SQIVND (reference sequence). V was pared by 3 bases and J by 6 bases, with 11 bases between. For the CDR3, the DNA is TGTGCCAGTAGTATTCTGGGGGCCCCCGGGGAGCTGTTTTTT. Translated, it gives CASSILGAPGELFF.

V usage is TRBV7-6 and J usage is TRBJ1-1; 7 nucleotides line up with TRBD1. Germline CDR1 reads SGHVS; CDR2 reads FNYEAQ. This CDR3 has 14 residues. V was clipped by 5 bases and J by 1 base; unmatched bases: 4. Here the CDR3 DNA reads TGTGCCAGCAGCCCCTGGACAGGGAACACTGAAGCTTTCTTT. Its translation is CASSPWTGNTEAFF.

The chain employs TRBV6-4 and TRBJ2-2, with TRBD1 matching 7 bases. The V segment lost 3 bases and the J segment 1 base; nucleotides outside the gene matches: 2. Germline V gene data show CDR1 as MRHNA and CDR2 as SNTAGT. The CDR3 is 15 amino acids. The CDR3 here is CASSDRDRNTGELFF. The DNA for the CDR3 is TGTGCCAGCAGTGATCGGGACAGGAACACCGGGGAGCTGTTTTTT.

The rearrangement joins TRBV2 to TRBJ1-1; D may be TRBD1 (6 bases). Trimming removed 7 bases at V and 0 bases at J, with 15 bases between. Per the germline V gene, CDR1 is SNHLY and CDR2 is FYNNEI. This CDR3 contains 15 residues. The CDR3 reads CASTHREGLNTEAFF. The CDR3 DNA reads TGTGCCAGCACGCACAGGGAGGGGCTGAACACTGAAGCTTTCTTT.

The CDR3 loop reads CASSFAGSQAFF. As DNA, the CDR3 is TGTGCCAGCAGCTTTGCGGGGAGTCAAGCTTTCTTT. This chain connects TRBV7-9 to TRBJ1-1; D gene unclear. Germline assignment: CDR1 SEHNR and CDR2 FQNEAQ (reference sequence). V dropped 3 bases and J dropped 9 bases, with 11 bases sitting between them. The CDR3 has 12 residues. The full variable domain, its missing parts supplied by reference TRBV7-9 and TRBJ1-1, is DTGVSQNPRHKITKRGQNVTFRCDPISEHNRLYWYRQTLGQGPEFLTYFQNEAQLEKSRLLSDRFSAERPKGSFSTLEIQRTEQGDSAMYLCASSFAGSQAFFGQGTRLTVV.

The chain uses TRBV19 and TRBJ1-5; 11 bases are shared with TRBD1. The V gene's germline CDR1 is LNHDA and CDR2 SQIVND (reference sequence). The CDR3 covers 15 residues. The ends lost 5 bases at V and 6 bases at J; junction bases unmatched: 6. As DNA, the CDR3 is TGTGCCAGTAGTCTCCGGACAGGGGGCTCTCAGCCCCAGCATTTT. This gives the protein CASSLRTGGSQPQHF.

V is TRBV5-1 and J is TRBJ2-2; D might be TRBD1 (6 bases). V dropped 4 bases and J dropped 1 base, with 11 bases sitting between them. CDR1 is SGHRS and CDR2 is YFSETQ in the germline V gene. The CDR3 covers 15 residues. The DNA of the CDR3 is TGCGCCAGCAGCCGGCCGACAGGGAACACCGGGGAGCTGTTTTTT. This translates into CASSRPTGNTGELFF.

In DNA form, the CDR3 reads TGTGCCAGCTCACCACAGACAGGGTCCCTGAACACTGAAGCTTTCTTT. Amino acid sequence: CASSPQTGSLNTEAFF. This chain links TRBV18 with TRBJ1-1; 7 nucleotides align to TRBD1. Germline V gene sequence: CDR1 KGHSH, CDR2 LQKENI. After removal of 1 base from V and 0 bases from J, the junction contained 5 bases not matched to a gene. The CDR3 contains 16 residues. Full variable domain (rest looked up from reference TRBV18 and TRBJ1-1): NAGVMQNPRHLVRRRGQEARLRCSPMKGHSHVYWYRQLPEEGLKFMVYLQKENIIDESGMPKERFSAEFPKEGPSILRIQQVVRGDSAAYFCASSPQTGSLNTEAFFGQGTRLTVV.